This is a list of T cell receptor beta chains from one sample in a study of OX40 agonist ivuxolimab in advanced cancers. Profiling relied on immunoSEQ multiplex PCR, and the TCRdb table lists in-frame clones only, not all of them. The data contain 100,000 to 140,000 clones, 75% to 95% of them seen just once; the ten biggest clones take up roughly 1.1%. The sample here was CD4+ or CD8+ T cells sorted from blood, taken in a trial of the OX40 agonist ivuxolimab. The receptors were gathered from an adult with an advanced solid tumor such as melanoma, head and neck, liver or kidney cancer. Each CDR3 is given without its conserved first and last residue. Not every row has a clone size; where given, it reads once, few, many or a size class.

V,J,size,CDR3
TRBV28,TRBJ1-6,.,ASRKGNLHNSPLH
TRBV7-2,TRBJ2-7,.,ASSFPTSGSHEQY
TRBV7-6,TRBJ1-1,once,ASSLDRGREAF
TRBV5-4,TRBJ2-1,.,ASSLDRRASYNEQF
TRBV7-9,TRBJ2-7,.,AWGTGGIEQY
TRBV6-6,TRBJ2-5,.,ASSYSAGDRETQY
TRBV7-3,TRBJ2-5,.,ASSLSRGRQETQY
TRBV10-3,.,once,AISGTSGSFEQY
TRBV5-1,TRBJ1-1,.,ASSGGTVNTEAF
TRBV6-5,TRBJ1-1,.,ASRLNRGENTEAF
TRBV6-6,TRBJ1-3,.,ASSFVQGSGNTIY
TRBV5-4,TRBJ1-1,.,ASSSGQLNTEAF
TRBV28,TRBJ1-1,.,AISTGSTEAF
TRBV25-1,TRBJ1-4,once,ASSELTATNEKLF
TRBV2,TRBJ1-5,few,ASSPDRGNQPQH
TRBV7-2,TRBJ2-1,.,ASTIDRAAYNEQF
TRBV7-3,TRBJ2-2,.,ASSFLQNTGELF